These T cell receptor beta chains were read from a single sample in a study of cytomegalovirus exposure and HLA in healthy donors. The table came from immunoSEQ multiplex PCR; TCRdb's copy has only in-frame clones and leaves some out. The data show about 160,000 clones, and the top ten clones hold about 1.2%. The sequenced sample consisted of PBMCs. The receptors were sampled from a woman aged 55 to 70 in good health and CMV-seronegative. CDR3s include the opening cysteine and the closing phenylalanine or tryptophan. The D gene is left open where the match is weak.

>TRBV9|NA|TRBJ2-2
CASERLANTGELFF
TGTGCCAGCGAGCGGCTAGCGAACACCGGGGAGCTGTTTTTT
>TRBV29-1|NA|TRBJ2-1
CSVRTNLNEQFF
TGCAGCGTGCGGACTAACCTCAATGAGCAGTTCTTC
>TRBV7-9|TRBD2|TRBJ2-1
CASSLGRPLASSYNEQFF
TGTGCCAGCAGCTTAGGACGCCCACTAGCGAGTTCCTACAATGAGCAGTTCTTC
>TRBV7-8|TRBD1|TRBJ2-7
CASSLAGRGILEQYF
TGTGCCAGCAGCTTAGCTGGCAGGGGGATTCTCGAGCAGTACTTC
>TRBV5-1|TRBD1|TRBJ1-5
CASSVETGENQPQHF
TGCGCCAGCAGCGTAGAGACAGGGGAAAATCAGCCCCAGCATTTT
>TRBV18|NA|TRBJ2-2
CASSGGGSTGELFF
TGTGCCAGCTCGGGTGGAGGGAGCACCGGGGAGCTGTTTTTT
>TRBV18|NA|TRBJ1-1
CASSEGQHTEAFF
TGTGCCAGCTCTGAAGGACAGCATACTGAAGCTTTCTTT
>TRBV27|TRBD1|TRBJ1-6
CASSFRTGFSPLHF
TGTGCCAGCAGTTTCAGGACAGGGTTTTCACCCCTCCACTTT
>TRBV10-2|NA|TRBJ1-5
CASSSVQGNQPQHF
TGCGCCAGCAGTTCGGTACAGGGCAATCAGCCCCAGCATTTT
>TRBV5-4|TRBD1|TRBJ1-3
CASSPGGRGIFGNTIYF
TGTGCCAGCAGCCCCGGTGGCAGGGGGATTTTTGGAAACACCATATATTTT
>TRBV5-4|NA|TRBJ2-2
CASSPESNTGELFF
TGTGCCAGCAGCCCGGAGTCGAACACCGGGGAGCTGTTTTTT
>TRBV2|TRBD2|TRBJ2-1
CASSARTSGRKDNEQFF
TGTGCCAGCAGTGCAAGGACTAGCGGGAGAAAAGACAATGAGCAGTTCTTC
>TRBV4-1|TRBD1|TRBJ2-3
CASSQRDRDSTDTQYF
TGCGCCAGCAGCCAACGGGACAGGGATAGCACAGATACGCAGTATTTT
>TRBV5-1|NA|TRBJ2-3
CASSLEEQGTDTQYF
TGCGCCAGCAGCTTGGAAGAGCAGGGCACAGATACGCAGTATTTT